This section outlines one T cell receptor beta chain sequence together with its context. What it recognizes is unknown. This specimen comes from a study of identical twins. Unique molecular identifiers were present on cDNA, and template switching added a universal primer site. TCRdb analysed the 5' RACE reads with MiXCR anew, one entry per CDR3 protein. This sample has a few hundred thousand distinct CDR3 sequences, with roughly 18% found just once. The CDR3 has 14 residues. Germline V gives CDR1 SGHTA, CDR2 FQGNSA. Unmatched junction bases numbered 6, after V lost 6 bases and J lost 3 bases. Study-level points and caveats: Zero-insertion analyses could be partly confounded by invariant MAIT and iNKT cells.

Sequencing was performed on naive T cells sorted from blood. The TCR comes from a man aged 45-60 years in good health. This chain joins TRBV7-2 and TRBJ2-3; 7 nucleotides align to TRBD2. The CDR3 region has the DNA TGTGCCAGCAGTGGGGGGGTTTTGACAGATACGCAGTATTTT. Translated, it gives CASSGGVLTDTQYF. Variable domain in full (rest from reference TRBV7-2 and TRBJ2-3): GAGVSQSPSNKVTEKGKDVELRCDPISGHTALYWYRQSLGQGLEFLIYFQGNSAPDKSGLPSDRFSAERTGGSVSTLTIQRTQQEDSAVYLCASSGGVLTDTQYFGPGTRLTVL.